This T cell receptor (beta chain) emerged from a study of beta chain features in type 1 diabetes (dated by TCRdb to between 2017 and 2018). Broadly, across the study: No differences in mean age, gender distribution, total cell number or subset yield were found between patients and healthy donors. Across all samples, fewer than 110,000,000 sorted cells were examined, and cell number per subset correlated strongly with RNA yield. In the study, TCRB repertoires of sorted circulating CD4+ T cell subsets from recently diagnosed type 1 diabetes patients were compared with those of matched healthy donors. Naive and central memory subsets were obtained from all 30 or so donors, but regulatory and stem cell-like memory subsets were isolated from only 8 patients and roughly eight healthy donors. The research as a whole found: Naive, central memory and regulatory TCRB repertoires appeared to be more similar among patients than among healthy donors. Because the HLA sub-analyses included only small numbers of individuals, any influence of HLA type on TCRB rearrangement was left unresolved. Because cDNA was sequenced instead of genomic DNA, activated cells with high expression could be over-represented, although the groups did not differ in activation or CD3 levels. PCR might favor shorter templates, but patient and control samples were amplified and corrected together, so any skew would affect both groups equally. Patients with type 1 diabetes made fewer insertions and deleted more nucleotides at VDJ recombination sites, implying thymic rearrangement abnormalities. Type 1 diabetes patients showed a moderate but significant shortening of TCRB CDR3 length in all four CD4+ subsets.

The CDR3 goes from the cysteine to the phenylalanine over 16 residues. Only the CDR3 DNA stays, 48 bases, in frame from base 1. In the germline V gene, CDR1 corresponds to SNHLY and CDR2 to FYNNEI. The germline V end is reduced by 8 bases and the J end by 6 bases; junction bases left unmatched: 12. Worth noting for this clone: Its antigen target is currently unknown. The sample holds no much larger clone one base away, and base qualities are not on file.

From each donor, a single peripheral blood sample of approximately 0.11 L on average was drawn into heparinised tubes. A BD FACSAria II and a panel including CD45RO, CCR7, CD25, CD127, CD95 and CD27 were used to sort naive, central memory, regulatory and stem cell-like memory CD4+ T cells. Every sorted population had a purity above 95%. Right away, PBMCs were isolated by Lymphoprep density gradient centrifugation and were stained directly, with no culture step. So that batch effects would be minimized, each experiment stained and sorted samples in pairs, pairing one healthy donor with one patient. The High Capacity cDNA Reverse Transcription Kit was used to reverse transcribe all of the isolated RNA, meaning that expressed TCRB transcripts were what got sequenced. Naive, central memory and regulatory T cell samples underwent deep immunoSEQ sequencing, averaging around 4 million total reads per sample. After sorted cells were lysed in RLT buffer, RNA was extracted with DNase-treated RNeasy Micro or Mini kits, with the choice depending on cell number. To prevent cross-contamination, each cell subset was processed individually, whereas patient and healthy donor samples were processed jointly. TCRB sequences were amplified from cDNA with the immunoSEQ multiplex PCR, producing 87-bp fragments spanning the CDR3 region. The amplicons were sequenced using the Illumina HiSeq platform. The authors processed their data as follows. PCR bias was corrected computationally using synthetic template baselines, and reads within Hamming distance 2 were collapsed, with unmergeable singletons discarded. Reads were aligned against IMGT so that V, D and J genes, CDR3 length and insertions or deletions at six rearrangement sites could be assigned. Within each subset, clonotype counts were normalized to sorted cell number, and only after that were true diversity and Gini coefficients computed with the tcR R package. Repertoire sharing was quantified using the overlap coefficient calculated on TCRB nucleotide sequences. As a proxy for the pre-selection repertoire, out-of-frame TCRB sequences from naive cells were analyzed. This immuneACCESS table, as held by TCRdb, lists in-frame sequences with V and J called but not all clones. Of the missing ones, under half trace to an unresolved V gene in checked studies; the others have no known cause. That table supplies the V and J calls and clone size; D and trimming were determined from the DNA. For this sample the table gives 350,000 to 450,000 clones, of which roughly 14% were detected only once. Of the sample, around 0.035% falls within the top ten clones.

The chain was built from TRBV2 and TRBJ2-3; 12 bases in the middle match TRBD2. Sample: naive CD4+ T cells from blood. The label giving this sample's cell subset or site can be read as: true naive CD4+ T cells. The clonotype comes from a man aged 25-45 years in good health. For the CDR3, the sequence is CASRKASGRAGDTQYF. The DNA is as follows: TGTGCCAGCCGGAAGGCTAGCGGGAGGGCCGGGGATACGCAGTATTTT.